Listed below are T cell receptor beta chains from one sample, sequenced in a study of T cell responses to AZD1222 COVID-19 vaccine. The method was immunoSEQ multiplex PCR; TCRdb's version includes in-frame clones alone and lacks a portion of them. The table records roughly 100,000 clones, around 87% of them present only once. The input for sequencing was peripheral blood, taken on day 0 of AZD1222 vaccination. The receptors originated from an adult in good health. Both conserved end residues are part of each CDR3. Each record gives: clone size, V gene, D gene, J gene, CDR3 DNA, CDR3 protein. D genes are given only for firm matches. Not every row has a clone size; where given, it reads once, few, many or a size class.

-	TRBV4-1	TRBD1	TRBJ1-1	TGCGCCAGCAGCCTAGGACAGGGGTCGTTGTATGCTGAAGCTTTCTTT	CASSLGQGSLYAEAFF
-	TRBV6-1	-	TRBJ2-3	TGTGCCAGCAGTGAAGTCCCAGGGGGGACAGATACGCAGTATTTT	CASSEVPGGTDTQYF
-	TRBV5-4	-	TRBJ2-2	TGTGCCAGCAGCTTGTCAGTAACCGGGGAGCTGTTTTTT	CASSLSVTGELFF
-	TRBV7-3	-	TRBJ2-2	TGTGCCAGCAGCTCAGACAGCCCGGGGACCGGGGAGCTGTTTTTT	CASSSDSPGTGELFF
-	TRBV6-5	-	TRBJ2-7	TGTGCCAGCAGAGACGACTACTACGAGCAGTACTTC	CASRDDYYEQYF
few	TRBV9	-	TRBJ1-5	TGTGCCAGCAGCGTGGACGGAGCCAATCAGCCCCAGCATTTT	CASSVDGANQPQHF
-	TRBV28	-	TRBJ2-7	TGTGCCAGCAGTCCACCCCAGCCAGCGGTAAGCTACGAGCAGTACTTC	CASSPPQPAVSYEQYF
-	TRBV15	-	TRBJ2-7	TGTGCCACCAGCAGAGATGAAGGCTACGAGCAGTACTTC	CATSRDEGYEQYF
-	TRBV6-4	-	TRBJ1-1	TGTGCCAGCAGTGAAGGCAGCATGAACACTGAAGCTTTCTTT	CASSEGSMNTEAFF
-	TRBV6-5	-	TRBJ2-1	TGTGCCAGCGCGCTCGAGGACCGCTCCTACAATGAGCAGTTCTTC	CASALEDRSYNEQFF
-	TRBV6-2/TRBV6-3	TRBD1	TRBJ2-7	TGTGCCAGCACCCCGGCCCCCCGGGGACAGGGGCGCGCTAGGGAGCAGTACTTC	CASTPAPRGQGRAREQYF
-	TRBV28	TRBD2	TRBJ2-7	TGTGCCAGCAGTTCGAATAGCGGGAGCTCCTACGAGCAGTACTTC	CASSSNSGSSYEQYF
-	TRBV6-6	TRBD2	TRBJ2-7	TGTGCCAGCAGCCCCGGGGGGGGACGTCGCTACGAGCAGTACTTC	CASSPGGGRRYEQYF
-	TRBV28	TRBD2	TRBJ2-1	TGTGCCAGCAGCGGGAGGGCCTACAATGAGCAGTTCTTC	CASSGRAYNEQFF
-	TRBV5-1	-	TRBJ2-1	TGCGCCAGCAGCTCGACTAGTTCCCCCTACAATGAGCAGTTCTTC	CASSSTSSPYNEQFF